Included here is one TCR beta chain sequence, with context. Its specificity is unknown. This entry belongs to a study of shared clonotypes between healthy human individuals. Study background: Donors were a couple of women and three men aged 18 to 49.

Repertoires were generated with immunoSEQ multiplex PCR, while TCRdb's copy carries only in-frame clones and drops some. The sample includes 550,000 to 600,000 clones, around 80% of them seen just once. The trim removed 5 bases at V and 4 bases at J, leaving 9 bases unmatched. CDR1 SGHTA and CDR2 FQGTGA come from the germline V gene. This CDR3 region has 17 residues. Whole-study findings and limits: Researchers sampled only blood; tissue repertoires likely differ.

Each sample came from a Caucasian adult donor living in Nashville, Tennessee. With unsorted samples, genomic DNA was obtained from tens of millions of PBMCs. The chain uses TRBV7-3 and TRBJ2-3; 13 nucleotides align to TRBD2. Sequencing was performed on PBMCs. The receptor comes from a middle-aged woman in good health. Some clones in this sample may be carry-over from other donors' samples. The CDR3 sequence is CASSHGLAGEGPDTQYF. For the CDR3, the DNA is TGTGCCAGCAGCCACGGACTAGCGGGAGAGGGGCCAGATACGCAGTATTTT.